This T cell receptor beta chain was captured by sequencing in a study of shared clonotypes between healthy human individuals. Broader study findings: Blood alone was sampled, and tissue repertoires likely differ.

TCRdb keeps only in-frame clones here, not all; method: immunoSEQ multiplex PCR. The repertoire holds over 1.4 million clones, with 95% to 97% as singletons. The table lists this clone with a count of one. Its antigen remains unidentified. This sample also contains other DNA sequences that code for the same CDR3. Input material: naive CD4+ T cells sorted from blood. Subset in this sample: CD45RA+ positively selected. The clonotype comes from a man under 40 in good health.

CDR3 sequence reads: CASSLGFSGNTIYF. The CDR3 DNA is TGCGCCAGCAGCTTGGGTTTCTCTGGAAACACCATATATTTT. The chain links TRBV5-1 to TRBJ1-3; D gene uncertain. Germline values: CDR1 SGHRS, CDR2 YFSETQ. V lost 0 bases, J lost 0 bases, and 4 bases lay in between. CDR3 length: 14 residues.